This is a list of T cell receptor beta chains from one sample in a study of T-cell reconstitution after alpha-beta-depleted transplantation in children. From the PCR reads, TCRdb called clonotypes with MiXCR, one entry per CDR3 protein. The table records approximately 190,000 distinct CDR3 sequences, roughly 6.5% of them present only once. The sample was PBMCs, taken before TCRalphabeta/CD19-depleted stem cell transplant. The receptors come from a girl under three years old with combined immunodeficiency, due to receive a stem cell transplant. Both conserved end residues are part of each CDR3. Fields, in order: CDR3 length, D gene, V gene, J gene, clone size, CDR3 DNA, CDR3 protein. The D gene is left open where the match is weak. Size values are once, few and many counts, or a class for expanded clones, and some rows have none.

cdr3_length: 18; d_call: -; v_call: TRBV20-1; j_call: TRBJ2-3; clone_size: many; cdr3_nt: TGCAGTGCTCCGAATCATTTTAGCGAACGGACGAGCACAGATACGCAGTATTTT; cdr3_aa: CSAPNHFSERTSTDTQYF
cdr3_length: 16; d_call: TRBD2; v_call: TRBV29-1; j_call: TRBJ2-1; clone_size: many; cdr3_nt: TGCAGCGTTGAAGGCGACCTAGCGGGAGGGTATAATGAGCAGTTCTTC; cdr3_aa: CSVEGDLAGGYNEQFF
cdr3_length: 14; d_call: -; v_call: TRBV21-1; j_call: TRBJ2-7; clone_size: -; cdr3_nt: TGTGCCAGCAGCCAACCCCACGCCTACTACGAGCAGTACTTC; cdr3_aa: CASSQPHAYYEQYF
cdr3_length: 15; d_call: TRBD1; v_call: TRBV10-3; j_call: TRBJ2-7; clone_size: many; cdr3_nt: TGTGCCATCAGTGAGCCTGGACAGGTTTTCTACGAGCAGTACTTC; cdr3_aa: CAISEPGQVFYEQYF
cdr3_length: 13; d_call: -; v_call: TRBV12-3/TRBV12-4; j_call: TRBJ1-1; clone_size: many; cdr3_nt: TGTGCCAGCAGTTTCGGGCTATCCTTCGAAGCTTTCTTT; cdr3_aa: CASSFGLSFEAFF
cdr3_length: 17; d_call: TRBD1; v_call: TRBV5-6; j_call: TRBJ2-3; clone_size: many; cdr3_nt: TGTGCCAGCAGCTCCCGGACAGGGCCCGATTCCACAGATACGCAGTATTTT; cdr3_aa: CASSSRTGPDSTDTQYF
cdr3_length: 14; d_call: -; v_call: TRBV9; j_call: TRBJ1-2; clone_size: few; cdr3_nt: TGTGCCAGCAGCATTGGGAGGGGGGCCGGTGGCTACACCTTC; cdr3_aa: CASSIGRGAGGYTF
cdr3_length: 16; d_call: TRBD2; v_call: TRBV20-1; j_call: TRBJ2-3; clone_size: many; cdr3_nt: TGCAGTGCTAGTGGGGCTAGCGGGATACGTACAGATACGCAGTATTTT; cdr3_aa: CSASGASGIRTDTQYF
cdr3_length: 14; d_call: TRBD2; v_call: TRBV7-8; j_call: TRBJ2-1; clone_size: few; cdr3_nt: TGTGCCAGCAGCACTCCGGGACTACACAATGAGCAGTTCTTC; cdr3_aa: CASSTPGLHNEQFF
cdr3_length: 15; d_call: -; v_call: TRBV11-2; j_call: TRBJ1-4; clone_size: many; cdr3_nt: TGTGCCAGCAGCCCAGGGACTCTTAGGGGTGAAAAACTGTTTTTT; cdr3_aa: CASSPGTLRGEKLFF
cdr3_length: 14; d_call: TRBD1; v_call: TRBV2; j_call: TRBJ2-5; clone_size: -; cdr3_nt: TGTGCCAGCAATCTGGACAGGGTCCAAGAGACCCAGTACTTC; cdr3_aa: CASNLDRVQETQYF
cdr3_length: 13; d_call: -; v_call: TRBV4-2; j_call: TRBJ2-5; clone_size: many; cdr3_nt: TGTGCCAGCAGCCAGGACTACCAAGAGACCCAGTACTTC; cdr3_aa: CASSQDYQETQYF
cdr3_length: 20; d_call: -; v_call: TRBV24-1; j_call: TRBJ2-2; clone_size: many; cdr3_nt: TGTGCCACCAGTGATTTGCATTTTGGGGGCAGTGCTGCGAACACCGGGGAGCTGTTTTTT; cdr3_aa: CATSDLHFGGSAANTGELFF
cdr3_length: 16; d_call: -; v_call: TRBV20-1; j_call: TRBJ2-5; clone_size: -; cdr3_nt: TGCAGTGCTAGAGATAATGCTAGGCCCTTCAGCGAGACCCAGTACTTC; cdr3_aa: CSARDNARPFSETQYF
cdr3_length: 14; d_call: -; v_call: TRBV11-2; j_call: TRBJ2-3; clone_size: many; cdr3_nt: TGTGCCAGCAGCGAACCTAGTGAGGCAGATACGCAGTATTTT; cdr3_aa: CASSEPSEADTQYF
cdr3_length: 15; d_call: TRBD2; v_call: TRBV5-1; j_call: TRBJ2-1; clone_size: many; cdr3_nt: TGCGCCAGCAGCTTTGGCACTAGCGGGTTGGATGAGCAGTTCTTC; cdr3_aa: CASSFGTSGLDEQFF
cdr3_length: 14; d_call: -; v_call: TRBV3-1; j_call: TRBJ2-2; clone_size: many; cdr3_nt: TGTGCCAGCAGCCGGGCTACGAACACCGGGGAGCTGTTTTTT; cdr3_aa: CASSRATNTGELFF
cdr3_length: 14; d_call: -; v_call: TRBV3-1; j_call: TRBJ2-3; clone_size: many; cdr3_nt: TGTGCCAGCAGCCAAGATTGGGCGGGGGATACGCAGTATTTT; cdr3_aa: CASSQDWAGDTQYF
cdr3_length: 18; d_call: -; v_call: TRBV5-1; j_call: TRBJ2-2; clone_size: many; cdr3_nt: TGCGCCAGCAGCTTGACGGGCACTAGTTTTGTGCCGGCCGGGGAGCTGTTTTTT; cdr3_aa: CASSLTGTSFVPAGELFF
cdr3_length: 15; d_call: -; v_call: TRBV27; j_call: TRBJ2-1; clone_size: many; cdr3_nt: TGTGCCAGCAGTTTGTGGGGGGGACAAACCAATGAGCAGTTCTTC; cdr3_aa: CASSLWGGQTNEQFF
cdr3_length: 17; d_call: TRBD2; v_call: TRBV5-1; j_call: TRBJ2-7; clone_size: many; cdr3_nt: TGCGCCAGCAGCTTGGGGACTAGCGGGGGGCTTTCCTACGAGCAGTACTTC; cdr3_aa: CASSLGTSGGLSYEQYF
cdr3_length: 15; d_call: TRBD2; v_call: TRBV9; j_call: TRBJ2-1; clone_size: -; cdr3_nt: TGTGCCAGCAGCGCCGGGACTAGCGGGGGTGATGAGCAGTTCTTC; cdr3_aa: CASSAGTSGGDEQFF
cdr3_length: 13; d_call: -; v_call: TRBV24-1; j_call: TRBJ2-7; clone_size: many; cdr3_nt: TGTGCCACCAGTGATTTGGGCTCCTACGAGCAGTACTTC; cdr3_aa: CATSDLGSYEQYF
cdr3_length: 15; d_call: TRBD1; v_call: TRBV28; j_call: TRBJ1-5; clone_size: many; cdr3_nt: TGTGCCAGCAGTCCCACAGGGGGATCCTATCAGCCCCAGCATTTT; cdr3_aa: CASSPTGGSYQPQHF
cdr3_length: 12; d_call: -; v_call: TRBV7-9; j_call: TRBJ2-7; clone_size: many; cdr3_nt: TGTGCCAGCAGCGCGCGGACCTACGAGCAGTACTTC; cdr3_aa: CASSARTYEQYF
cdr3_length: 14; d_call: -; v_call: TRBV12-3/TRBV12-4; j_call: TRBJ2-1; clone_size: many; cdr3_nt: TGTGCCAGCACCCCCGGTCCAGGGAAAAATGAGCAGTTCTTC; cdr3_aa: CASTPGPGKNEQFF
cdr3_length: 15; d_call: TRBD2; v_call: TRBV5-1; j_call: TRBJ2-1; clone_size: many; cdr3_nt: TGCGCCAGCAGCATAGGGACTAGCATTAACAATGAGCAGTTCTTC; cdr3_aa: CASSIGTSINNEQFF